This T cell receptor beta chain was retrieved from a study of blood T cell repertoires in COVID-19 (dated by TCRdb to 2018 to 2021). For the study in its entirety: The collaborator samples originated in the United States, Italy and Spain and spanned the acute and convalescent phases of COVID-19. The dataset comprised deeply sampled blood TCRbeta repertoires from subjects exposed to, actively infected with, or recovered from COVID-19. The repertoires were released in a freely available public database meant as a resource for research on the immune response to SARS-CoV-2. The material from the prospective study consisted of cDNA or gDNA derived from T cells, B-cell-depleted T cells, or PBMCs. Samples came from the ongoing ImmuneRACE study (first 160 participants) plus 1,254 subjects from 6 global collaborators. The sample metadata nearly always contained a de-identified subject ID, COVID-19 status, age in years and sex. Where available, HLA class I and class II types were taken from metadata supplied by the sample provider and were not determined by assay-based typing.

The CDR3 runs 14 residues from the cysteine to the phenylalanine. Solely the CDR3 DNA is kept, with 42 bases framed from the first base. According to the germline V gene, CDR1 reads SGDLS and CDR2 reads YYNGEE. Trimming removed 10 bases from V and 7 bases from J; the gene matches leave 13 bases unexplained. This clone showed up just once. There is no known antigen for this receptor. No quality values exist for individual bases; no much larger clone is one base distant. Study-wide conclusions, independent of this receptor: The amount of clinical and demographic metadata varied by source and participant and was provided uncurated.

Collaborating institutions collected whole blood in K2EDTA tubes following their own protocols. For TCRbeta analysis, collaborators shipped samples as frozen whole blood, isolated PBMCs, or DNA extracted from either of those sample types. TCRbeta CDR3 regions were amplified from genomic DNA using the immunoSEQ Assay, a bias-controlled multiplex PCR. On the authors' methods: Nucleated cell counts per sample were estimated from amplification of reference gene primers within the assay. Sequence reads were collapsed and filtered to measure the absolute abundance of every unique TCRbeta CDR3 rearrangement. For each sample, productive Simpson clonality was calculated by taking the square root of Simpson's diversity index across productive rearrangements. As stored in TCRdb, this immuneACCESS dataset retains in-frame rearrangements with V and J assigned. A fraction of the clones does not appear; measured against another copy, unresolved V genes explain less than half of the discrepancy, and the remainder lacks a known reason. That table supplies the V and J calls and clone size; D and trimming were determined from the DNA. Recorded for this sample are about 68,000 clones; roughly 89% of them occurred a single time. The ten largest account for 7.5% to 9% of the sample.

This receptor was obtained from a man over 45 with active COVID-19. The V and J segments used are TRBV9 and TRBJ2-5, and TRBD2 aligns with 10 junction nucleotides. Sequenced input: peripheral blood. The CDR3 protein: CARRGTSDEATQYF. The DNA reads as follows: TGTGCCCGGAGAGGGACTAGCGATGAGGCGACCCAGTACTTC.